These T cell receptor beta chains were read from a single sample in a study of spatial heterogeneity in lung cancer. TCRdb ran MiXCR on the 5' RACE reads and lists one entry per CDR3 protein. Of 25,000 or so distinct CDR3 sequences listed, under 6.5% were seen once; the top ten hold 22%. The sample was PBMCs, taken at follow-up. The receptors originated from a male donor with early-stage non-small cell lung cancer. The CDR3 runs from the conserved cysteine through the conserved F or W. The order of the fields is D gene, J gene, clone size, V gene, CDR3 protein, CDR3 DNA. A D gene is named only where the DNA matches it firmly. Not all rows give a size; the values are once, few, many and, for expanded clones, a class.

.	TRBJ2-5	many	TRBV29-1	CSSARDEETQYF	TGCAGCTCCGCCAGGGACGAGGAGACCCAGTACTTC
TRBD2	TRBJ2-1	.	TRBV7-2	CASSSSGTYNEQFF	TGTGCCAGCAGCTCTAGCGGGACATACAATGAGCAGTTCTTC
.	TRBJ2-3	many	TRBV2	CASTGTGQRPDTQYF	TGTGCCAGCACGGGAACCGGCCAAAGGCCAGATACGCAGTATTTT
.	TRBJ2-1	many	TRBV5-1	CASSPTAGAYNEQFF	TGCGCCAGCAGCCCCACCGCAGGGGCCTACAATGAGCAGTTCTTC
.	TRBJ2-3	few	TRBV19	CASSIVITSTDTQYF	TGTGCCAGTAGTATAGTTATAACTAGCACAGATACGCAGTATTTT
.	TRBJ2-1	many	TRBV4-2	CASSQATGPSYNEQFF	TGTGCCAGCAGCCAAGCTACAGGGCCCTCCTACAATGAGCAGTTCTTC
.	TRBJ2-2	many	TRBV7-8	CASSFRDRELFF	TGTGCCAGCAGCTTTAGGGACCGGGAGCTGTTTTTT
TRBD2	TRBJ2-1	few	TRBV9	CASSVTGGLALKEQFF	TGTGCCAGCAGCGTGACCGGGGGACTAGCGCTCAAAGAGCAGTTCTTC
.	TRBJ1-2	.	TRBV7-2	CASTQNTDNYGYTF	TGTGCCAGCACCCAGAATACAGATAACTATGGCTACACCTTC
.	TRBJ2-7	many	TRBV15	CATSREDGRVEQYF	TGTGCCACCAGCAGAGAAGACGGACGCGTCGAGCAGTACTTC
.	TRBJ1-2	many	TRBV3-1	CASSQRRIGGYTF	TGTGCCAGCAGCCAAAGAAGGATCGGTGGCTACACCTTC
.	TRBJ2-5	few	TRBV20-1	CSARGYWGEETQYF	TGCAGTGCTAGAGGGTACTGGGGAGAAGAGACCCAGTACTTC
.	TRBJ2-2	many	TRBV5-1	CASSLETAGELFF	TGCGCCAGCAGCTTGGAAACTGCCGGAGAGCTGTTTTTT
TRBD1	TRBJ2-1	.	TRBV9	CASSVEGQNYNEQFF	TGTGCCAGCAGCGTAGAGGGACAGAATTACAATGAGCAGTTCTTC
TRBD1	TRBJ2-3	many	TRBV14	CASSKTGVRTDTQYF	TGTGCCAGCAGCAAGACAGGGGTACGCACAGATACGCAGTATTTT
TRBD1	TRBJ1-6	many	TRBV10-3	CAISGGTVNSPLHF	TGTGCCATCAGTGGAGGGACAGTAAATTCACCCCTCCACTTT
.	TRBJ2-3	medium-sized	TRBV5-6	CASSYTDTQYF	TGTGCCAGCAGCTACACAGATACGCAGTATTTT
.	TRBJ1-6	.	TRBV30	CAWSSKTAPSPLHF	TGTGCCTGGAGTTCGAAGACAGCCCCTTCACCCCTCCACTTT
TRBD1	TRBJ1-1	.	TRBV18	CASSPGQGREAFF	TGTGCCAGCTCACCCGGACAGGGACGTGAAGCTTTCTTT
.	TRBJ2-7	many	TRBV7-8	CASSLEESVTYEQYF	TGTGCCAGCAGCTTAGAAGAGAGTGTCACCTACGAGCAGTACTTC
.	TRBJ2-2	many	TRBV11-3	CASSAGRMDTGELFF	TGTGCCAGCAGCGCAGGACGGATGGACACCGGGGAGCTGTTTTTT
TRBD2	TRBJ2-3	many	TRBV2	CATRPSGTMTDTQYF	TGTGCCACCCGCCCTAGCGGGACAATGACAGATACGCAGTATTTT
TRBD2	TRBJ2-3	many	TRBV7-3	CASSSRLAGADTQYF	TGTGCCAGCAGCTCTCGACTAGCGGGAGCAGATACGCAGTATTTT
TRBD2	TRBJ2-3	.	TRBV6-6	CASSLSGGVATDTQYF	TGTGCCAGCAGCCTAAGCGGGGGGGTTGCGACAGATACGCAGTATTTT
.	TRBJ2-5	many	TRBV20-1	CSARVQGTGRETQYF	TGCAGTGCTAGAGTCCAGGGGACGGGACGGGAGACCCAGTACTTC
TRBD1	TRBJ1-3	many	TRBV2	CASSTGEGNTIYF	TGTGCCAGCAGTACAGGGGAAGGAAACACCATATATTTT
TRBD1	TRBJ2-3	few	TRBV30	CAWQQGGTDTQYF	TGTGCCTGGCAACAGGGGGGAACAGATACGCAGTATTTT
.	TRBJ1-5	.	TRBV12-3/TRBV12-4	CASSSVGLGNQPQHF	TGTGCCAGCAGTTCCGTAGGGTTGGGCAATCAGCCCCAGCATTTT
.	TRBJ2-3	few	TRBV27	CASSLNRGTDTQYF	TGTGCCAGCAGTTTGAACAGGGGCACAGATACGCAGTATTTT
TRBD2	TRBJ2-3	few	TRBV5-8	CASSQGLAGYPSSTDTQYF	TGTGCCAGCAGCCAGGGACTAGCGGGGTACCCCTCTAGCACAGATACGCAGTATTTT
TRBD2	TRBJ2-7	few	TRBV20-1	CSADLAGGIYEQYF	TGCAGTGCTGATCTAGCGGGGGGTATCTACGAGCAGTACTTC
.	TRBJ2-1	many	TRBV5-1	CASSLAGGTSNEQFF	TGCGCCAGCAGCTTGGCCGGGGGAACTAGCAATGAGCAGTTCTTC
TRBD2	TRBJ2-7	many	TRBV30	CAWMSGAGSGGYEQYF	TGTGCCTGGATGTCCGGGGCCGGTAGCGGGGGTTACGAGCAGTACTTC
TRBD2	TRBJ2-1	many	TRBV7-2	CASSLEASGSNEQFF	TGTGCCAGCAGCTTAGAGGCTAGCGGGAGCAATGAGCAGTTCTTC
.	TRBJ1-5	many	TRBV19	CASKFDPLNQPQHF	TGTGCCAGTAAATTTGATCCTTTGAATCAGCCCCAGCATTTT
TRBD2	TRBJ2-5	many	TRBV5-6	CASSLRLAGGSETQYF	TGTGCCAGCAGCTTGAGGCTAGCGGGGGGGTCCGAGACCCAGTACTTC
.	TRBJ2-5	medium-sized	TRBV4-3	CASSHEHPRETQYF	TGCGCCAGCAGCCATGAACATCCCAGAGAGACCCAGTACTTC
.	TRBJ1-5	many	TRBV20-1	CSARVRVGGNQPQHF	TGCAGTGCTAGAGTGAGAGTAGGGGGAAATCAGCCCCAGCATTTT
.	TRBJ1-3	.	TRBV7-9	CASRPPGPLSGNTIYF	TGTGCCAGCAGGCCTCCGGGCCCTCTCTCTGGAAACACCATATATTTT
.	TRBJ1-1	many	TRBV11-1	CASSFINTEAFF	TGTGCCAGCAGCTTCATCAACACTGAAGCTTTCTTT
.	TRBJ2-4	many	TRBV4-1	CASSQDLNGAVFEYIQYF	TGCGCCAGCAGCCAAGATCTGAACGGGGCCGTTTTCGAATACATTCAGTACTTC
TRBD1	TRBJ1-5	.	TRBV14	CASSQSTGDQPQHF	TGTGCCAGCAGCCAATCGACAGGGGATCAGCCCCAGCATTTT
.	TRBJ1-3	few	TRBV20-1	CSARERGLHSGNTIYF	TGCAGTGCTAGAGAGCGGGGGCTCCACTCTGGAAACACCATATATTTT
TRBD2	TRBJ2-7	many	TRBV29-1	CSVEKAGAEQYF	TGCAGCGTTGAAAAAGCGGGGGCAGAGCAGTACTTC
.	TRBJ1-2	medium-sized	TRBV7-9	CASSLSGVVYGYTF	TGTGCCAGCAGCTTGTCAGGAGTCGTATATGGCTACACCTTC
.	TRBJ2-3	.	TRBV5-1	CASKSRAYTDTQYF	TGCGCCAGCAAGTCTAGAGCATACACAGATACGCAGTATTTT
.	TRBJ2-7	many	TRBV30	CAWSVRDFANEQYF	TGTGCCTGGAGTGTCCGGGATTTCGCTAACGAGCAGTACTTC
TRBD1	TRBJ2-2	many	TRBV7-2	CASSRNAGTGVSNTGELFF	TGTGCCAGCAGCCGGAACGCCGGGACAGGGGTTTCGAACACCGGGGAGCTGTTTTTT
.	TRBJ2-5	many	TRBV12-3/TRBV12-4	CASSLSEETQYF	TGTGCCAGCAGTTTGTCGGAAGAGACCCAGTACTTC
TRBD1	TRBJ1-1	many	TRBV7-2	CASSLSRGGTEAFF	TGTGCCAGCAGCTTATCCAGGGGGGGCACTGAAGCTTTCTTT